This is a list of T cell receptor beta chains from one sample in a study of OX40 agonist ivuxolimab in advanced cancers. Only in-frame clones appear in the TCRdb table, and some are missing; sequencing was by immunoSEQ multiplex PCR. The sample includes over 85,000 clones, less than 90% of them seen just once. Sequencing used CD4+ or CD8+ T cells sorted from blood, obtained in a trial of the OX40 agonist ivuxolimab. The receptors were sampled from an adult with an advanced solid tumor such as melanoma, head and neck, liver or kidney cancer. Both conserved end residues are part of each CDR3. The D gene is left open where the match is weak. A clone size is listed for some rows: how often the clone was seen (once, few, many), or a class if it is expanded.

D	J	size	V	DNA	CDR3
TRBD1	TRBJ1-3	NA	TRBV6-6	TGTGCCAGCAGTCCATGGACAGGGCAGGGTGGAAACACCATATATTTT	CASSPWTGQGGNTIYF
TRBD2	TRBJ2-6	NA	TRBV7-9	TGTGCCAGCACCAGAGCGGGGGGCCCCTCTGGGGCCAACGTCCTGACTTTC	CASTRAGGPSGANVLTF
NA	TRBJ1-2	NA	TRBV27	TGTGCCAGCAGTTCACTTTACCGGGACAAATTCTCTGGCTACACCTTC	CASSSLYRDKFSGYTF
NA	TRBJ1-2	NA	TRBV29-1	TGCAGCGTGGCCCGGGGGGGCTCGTCTTATGGCTACACCTTC	CSVARGGSSYGYTF
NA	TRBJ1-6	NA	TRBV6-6	TGTGCCAGCAGGCGGGCAGTCAGTCATTCACCCCTCCACTTT	CASRRAVSHSPLHF
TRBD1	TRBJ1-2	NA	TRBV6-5	TGTGCCAGCAGTTCCGACAGGGAATACGGCTACACCTTC	CASSSDREYGYTF
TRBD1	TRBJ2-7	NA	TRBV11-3	TGTGCCAGCAGCTTAGCCCCCGGGACAGCTTACGAGCAGTACTTC	CASSLAPGTAYEQYF
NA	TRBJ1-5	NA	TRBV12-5	TGTGCTAGTGGTTTACAGGGCAATCAGCCCCAGCATTTT	CASGLQGNQPQHF
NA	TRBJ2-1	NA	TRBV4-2	TGTGCCAGCAGCCGAGAAGGAGACAATGAGCAGTTCTTC	CASSREGDNEQFF
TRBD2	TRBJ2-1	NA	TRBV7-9	TGTGCCAGCAGGCGACTAGCGGGAGGCGAGGGACCCTCCTACAATGAGCAGTTCTTC	CASRRLAGGEGPSYNEQFF
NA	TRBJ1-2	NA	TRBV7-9	TGTGCCAGCAGCTCGTGGACAGACTTCTATGGCTACACCTTC	CASSSWTDFYGYTF
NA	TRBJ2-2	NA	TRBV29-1	TGCAGCGTTACTAGAACAGGGCTGAACACCGGGGAGCTGTTTTTT	CSVTRTGLNTGELFF
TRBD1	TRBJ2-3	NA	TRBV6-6	TGTGCCAGCCATAAGCCGGGACAGGGGACTGCAGATACGCAGTATTTT	CASHKPGQGTADTQYF
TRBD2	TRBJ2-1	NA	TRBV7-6	TGTGCCAGCAGCTTAGGGGCGGGGGGCGCGGGGAATGAGCAGTTCTTC	CASSLGAGGAGNEQFF
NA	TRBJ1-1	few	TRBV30	TGTGCCTGGAAGGGGTACACTGAAGCTTTCTTT	CAWKGYTEAFF
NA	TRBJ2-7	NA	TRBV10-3	TGTGCCATCAGTGAAGGAGGGTACGAGCAGTACTTC	CAISEGGYEQYF
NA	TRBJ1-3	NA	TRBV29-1	TGCAGCGTTGTGACACCCGGAAACACCATATATTTT	CSVVTPGNTIYF
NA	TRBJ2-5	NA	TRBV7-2	TGTGCCAGCAGCCCCCGAATGGAGACCCAGTACTTC	CASSPRMETQYF
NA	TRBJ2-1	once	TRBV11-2	TGTGCCAGCAGCTTAGGACCGAGCTCCTACAATGAGCAGTTCTTC	CASSLGPSSYNEQFF
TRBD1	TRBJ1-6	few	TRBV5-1	TGCGCCAGCAGCTTGGAGGGACAGGCAGTCCTCCACTTT	CASSLEGQAVLHF
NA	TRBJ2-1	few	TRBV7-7	TGTGCTAGCAGCCCCAAGGGAACGAATGAGCAGTTCTTC	CASSPKGTNEQFF
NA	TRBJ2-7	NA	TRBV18	TGTGCCAGCGCAACAGGGAGTGAGCAGTACTTC	CASATGSEQYF
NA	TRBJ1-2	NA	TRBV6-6	TGTGCCAGCAGCAGAGACCCTAACTATGGCTACACCTTC	CASSRDPNYGYTF
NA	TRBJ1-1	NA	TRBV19	TGTGCCAGTAGTATGGGTCGCACTGAAGCTTTCTTT	CASSMGRTEAFF
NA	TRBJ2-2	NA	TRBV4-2	TGTGCCAGCAGCCAAGGGGGCACCGGGGAGCTGTTTTTT	CASSQGGTGELFF
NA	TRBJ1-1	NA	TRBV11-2	TGTGCCAGCAGCTTAGCAGGGGCGAGCACTGAAGCTTTCTTT	CASSLAGASTEAFF
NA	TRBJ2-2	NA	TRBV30	TGTGCCTACGGGCGGGTAGTCACCGGGGAGCTGTTTTTT	CAYGRVVTGELFF
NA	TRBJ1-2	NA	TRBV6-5	TGTGCCAGCAGTTACTCGCCAGGCTCCACTAACTATGGCTACACCTTC	CASSYSPGSTNYGYTF
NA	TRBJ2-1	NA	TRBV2	TGTGCCAGCAAAGAGGGGGGAGGTGAGCAGTTCTTC	CASKEGGGEQFF
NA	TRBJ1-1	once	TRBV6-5	TGTGCCAGCAGTTACAATCCAGGACCGAACACTGAAGCTTTCTTT	CASSYNPGPNTEAFF
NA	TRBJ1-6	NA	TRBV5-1	TGCGCCAGCAGCTTGGACGTCAGCTCCTATAATTCACCCCTCCACTTT	CASSLDVSSYNSPLHF
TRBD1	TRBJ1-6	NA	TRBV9	TGTGCCAGCAGCGCGAGCAGGGGGCGGAATTCACCCCTCCACTTT	CASSASRGRNSPLHF